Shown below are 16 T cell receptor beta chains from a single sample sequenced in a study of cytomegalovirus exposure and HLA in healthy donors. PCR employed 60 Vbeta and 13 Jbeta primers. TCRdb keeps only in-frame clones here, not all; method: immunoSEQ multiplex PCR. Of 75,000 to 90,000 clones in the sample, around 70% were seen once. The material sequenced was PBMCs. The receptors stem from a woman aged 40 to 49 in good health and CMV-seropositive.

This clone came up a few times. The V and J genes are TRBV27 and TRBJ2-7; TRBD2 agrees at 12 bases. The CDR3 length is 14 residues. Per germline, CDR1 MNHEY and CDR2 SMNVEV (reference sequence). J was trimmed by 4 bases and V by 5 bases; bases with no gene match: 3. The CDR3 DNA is TGTGCCAGCAGTCCCCTAGCGGGGGGGTACGAGCAGTACTTC. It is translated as CASSPLAGGYEQYF.

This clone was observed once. The CDR3 sequence is CASSQGTGNVFEQYF. The CDR3 nucleotides read TGTGCCAGCAGTCAAGGGACAGGGAACGTCTTCGAGCAGTACTTC. The rearrangement links TRBV6-5 to TRBJ2-7, with 9 nucleotides matching TRBD1. The V segment lost 5 bases and the J segment 6 bases; nucleotides outside the gene matches: 11. This CDR3 has 15 amino acids. From germline, CDR1 is MNHEY and CDR2 SVGAGI.

The CDR3: CASSLGPPGETQYF. CDR3 coding DNA: TGCGCCAGCAGCTTGGGCCCCCCGGGAGAGACCCAGTACTTC. The J gene is TRBJ2-5, the V gene TRBV5-1; D uncertain. V was pared by 0 bases and J by 4 bases, with 10 bases between. The CDR3 has 14 amino acids. Germline V lookup: CDR1 SGHRS, CDR2 YFSETQ.

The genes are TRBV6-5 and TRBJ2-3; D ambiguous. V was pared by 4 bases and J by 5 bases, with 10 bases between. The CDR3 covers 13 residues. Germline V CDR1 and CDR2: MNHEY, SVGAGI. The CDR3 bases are TGTGCCAGCAGTTCCTACGGTCGAGATACGCAGTATTTT. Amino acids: CASSSYGRDTQYF.

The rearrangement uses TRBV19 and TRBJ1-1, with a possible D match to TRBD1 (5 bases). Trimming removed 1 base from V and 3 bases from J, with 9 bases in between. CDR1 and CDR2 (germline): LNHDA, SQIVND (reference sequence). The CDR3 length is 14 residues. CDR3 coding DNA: TGTGCCAGTAGTATAGTCCCGGGGGACACTGAAGCTTTCTTT. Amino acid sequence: CASSIVPGDTEAFF.

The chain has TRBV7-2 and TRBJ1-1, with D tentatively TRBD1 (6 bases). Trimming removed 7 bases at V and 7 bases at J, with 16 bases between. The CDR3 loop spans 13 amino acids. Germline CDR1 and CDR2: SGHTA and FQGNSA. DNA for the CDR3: TGTGCCAGCAAAGCCCGAACAGGGATTGAAGCTTTCTTT. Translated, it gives CASKARTGIEAFF.

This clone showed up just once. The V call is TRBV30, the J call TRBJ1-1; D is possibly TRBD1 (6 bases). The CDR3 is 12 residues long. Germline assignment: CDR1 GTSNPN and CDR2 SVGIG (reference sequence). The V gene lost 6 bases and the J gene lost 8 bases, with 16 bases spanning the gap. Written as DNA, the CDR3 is TGTGCCTGCGCGCGCGGGGGGGCAGAAGCTTTCTTT. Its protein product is CACARGGAEAFF. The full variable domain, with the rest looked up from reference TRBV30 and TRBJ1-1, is SQTIHQWPATLVQPVGSPLSLECTVEGTSNPNLYWYRQAAGRGLQLLFYSVGIGQISSEVPQNLSASRPQDRQFILSSKKLLLSDSGFYLCACARGGAEAFFGQGTRLTVV.

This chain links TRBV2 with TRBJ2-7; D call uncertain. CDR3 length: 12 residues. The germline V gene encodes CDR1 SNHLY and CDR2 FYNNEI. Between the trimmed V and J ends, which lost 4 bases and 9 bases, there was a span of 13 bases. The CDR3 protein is CASSASSVGQYF. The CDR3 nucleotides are TGTGCCAGCAGTGCTTCAAGCGTCGGGCAGTACTTC. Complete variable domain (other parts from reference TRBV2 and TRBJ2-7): EPEVTQTPSHQVTQMGQEVILRCVPISNHLYFYWYRQILGQKVEFLVSFYNNEISEKSEIFDDQFSVERPDGSNFTLKIRSTKLEDSAMYFCASSASSVGQYFGPGTRLTVT.

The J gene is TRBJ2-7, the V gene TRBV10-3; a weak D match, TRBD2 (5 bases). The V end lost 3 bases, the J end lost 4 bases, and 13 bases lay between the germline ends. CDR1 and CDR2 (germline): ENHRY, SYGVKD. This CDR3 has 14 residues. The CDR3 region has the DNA TGTGCCATCAGTGACCCCCCGCGGGTATACGAGCAGTACTTC. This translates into CAISDPPRVYEQYF.

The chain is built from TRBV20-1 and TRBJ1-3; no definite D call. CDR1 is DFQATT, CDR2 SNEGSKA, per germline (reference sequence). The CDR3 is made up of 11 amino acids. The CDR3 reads CSIGLENTIYF. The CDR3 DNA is TGCAGCATCGGGTTGGAGAACACCATATATTTT.

CDR3 DNA: TGTGCCAGCAGTTACTCGGCGAGGACAGATACGCAGTATTTT. This sequence encodes CASSYSARTDTQYF. The chain uses TRBV6-5 and TRBJ2-3; D is ambiguous. Germline loops: CDR1 MNHEY, CDR2 SVGAGI. CDR3 size: 14 residues. Trimming took off 0 bases at V and 3 bases at J, with 7 bases between the two ends.

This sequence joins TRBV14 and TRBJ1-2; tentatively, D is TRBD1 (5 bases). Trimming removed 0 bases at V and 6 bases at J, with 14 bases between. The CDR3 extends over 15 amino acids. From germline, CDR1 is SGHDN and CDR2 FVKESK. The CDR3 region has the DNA TGTGCCAGCAGCCAAGATCTTGTCGCGACAGATGGCTACACCTTC. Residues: CASSQDLVATDGYTF. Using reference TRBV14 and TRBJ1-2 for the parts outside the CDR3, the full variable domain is EAGVTQFPSHSVIEKGQTVTLRCDPISGHDNLYWYRRVMGKEIKFLLHFVKESKQDESGMPNNRFLAERTGGTYSTLKVQPAELEDSGVYFCASSQDLVATDGYTFGSGTRLTVV.

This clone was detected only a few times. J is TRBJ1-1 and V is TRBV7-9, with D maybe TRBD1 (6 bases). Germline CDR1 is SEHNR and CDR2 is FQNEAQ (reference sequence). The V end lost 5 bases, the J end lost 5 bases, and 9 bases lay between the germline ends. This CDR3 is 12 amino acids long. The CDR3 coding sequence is TGTGCCAGCAGCAACACAGGGACTGAAGCTTTCTTT. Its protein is CASSNTGTEAFF.

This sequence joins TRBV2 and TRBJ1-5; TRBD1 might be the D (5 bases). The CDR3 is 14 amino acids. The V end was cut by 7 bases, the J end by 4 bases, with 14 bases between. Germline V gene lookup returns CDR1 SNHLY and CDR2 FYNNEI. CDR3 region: CASMGGAGNQPQHF. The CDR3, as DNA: TGTGCCAGCATGGGTGGGGCAGGGAATCAGCCCCAGCATTTT.

The CDR3, as DNA: TGCGCCAGCAGCGCTGATGCCGGGTCTAATGAGCAGTTCTTC. Protein product: CASSADAGSNEQFF. This chain joins TRBV5-1 and TRBJ2-1; D is undetermined. CDR1 is SGHRS and CDR2 is YFSETQ in the germline V gene. With 4 bases removed from V and 7 bases from J, the gap between germline ends came to 15 bases. The CDR3 runs 14 residues.

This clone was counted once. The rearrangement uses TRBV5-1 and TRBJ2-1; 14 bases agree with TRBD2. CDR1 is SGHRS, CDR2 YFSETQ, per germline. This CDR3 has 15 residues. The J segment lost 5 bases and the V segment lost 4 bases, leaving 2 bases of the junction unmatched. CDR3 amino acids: CASSPGLAGDNEQFF. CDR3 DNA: TGCGCCAGCAGCCCGGGACTAGCGGGAGACAATGAGCAGTTCTTC.